Following are 28 T cell receptor beta chains from one sample sequenced in a study of cytomegalovirus exposure and HLA in healthy donors. Primers for the PCR totalled 60 Vbeta and 13 Jbeta. Here immunoSEQ multiplex PCR was the method, and the copy in TCRdb shows in-frame clones only, minus some. This sample has some 170,000 clones, with roughly 79% found just once. Sequencing input: PBMCs. The receptors originated from a woman between 18 and 29 years old in good health and CMV-seropositive.

The CDR3 DNA reads TGTGCCAGCTTAAGTGGGGCCCCAGATACGCAGTATTTT. Amino acid sequence: CASLSGAPDTQYF. J is TRBJ2-3 and V is TRBV6-1, with D tentatively TRBD1 (5 bases). The V and J ends lost 8 bases and 4 bases respectively, with 13 bases between them. The germline V gene has CDR1 MNHNS and CDR2 SASEGT. The CDR3 consists of 13 residues.

The V call is TRBV4-2, the J call TRBJ1-2, with 12 bases lining up with TRBD1. The CDR3 is made up of 16 amino acids. V shed 1 base and J 8 bases; nucleotides not matched to a gene: 8. Germline V gives CDR1 LGHNA, CDR2 YNFKEQ. DNA for the CDR3: TGTGCCAGCAGCCAAGGGTCGGGACAGGGGGCGCACGGCTACACCTTC. It yields the protein CASSQGSGQGAHGYTF.

Here the CDR3 DNA reads TGTGCCAGCAGCCTCCTCGGGGGTCGGGTTGTATCAATTGGGAATGAGCAGTTCTTC. Translation: CASSLLGGRVVSIGNEQFF. The V gene is TRBV7-6, the J gene TRBJ2-1; the D gene is possibly TRBD2 (6 bases). Germline CDR1 reads SGHVS; CDR2 reads FNYEAQ. Trimming removed 5 bases at V and 7 bases at J, with 30 bases between. The CDR3 extends over 19 amino acids.

The CDR3 is CASSTRTGAGNTIYF. The CDR3 bases are TGTGCCAGCAGTACCCGGACAGGGGCTGGAAACACCATATATTTT. This chain uses TRBV6-1 with TRBJ1-3; 9 bases line up with TRBD1. Germline CDR1 reads MNHNS; CDR2 reads SASEGT. With V trimmed by 5 bases and J by 2 bases, 4 bases remained unmatched. This CDR3 comprises 15 residues.

The rearrangement joins TRBV6-6 to TRBJ1-2, with TRBD1 identical over 9 bases. The CDR3 has 15 residues. In germline, CDR1 is MNHNY, CDR2 SVGAGI (reference sequence). With 2 bases clipped from V and 6 bases from J, the junction kept 7 bases outside the gene matches. CDR3 DNA sequence: TGTGCCAGCAGTTACCCGGGACAGGGACATGATGGCTACACCTTC. Translating gives CASSYPGQGHDGYTF.

The gene calls are TRBV11-2 and TRBJ2-5; no reliable D call. Germline lookup yields CDR1 SGHAT and CDR2 FQNNGV. The CDR3 runs 13 residues. Between the trimmed V and J ends, which lost 4 bases and 3 bases, there was a span of 9 bases. The CDR3 sequence: CASSWALKETQYF. CDR3 DNA sequence: TGTGCCAGCAGCTGGGCCCTAAAAGAGACCCAGTACTTC.

The genes are TRBV7-9 and TRBJ2-7; 7 bases agree with TRBD2. Germline V gene lookup returns CDR1 SEHNR and CDR2 FQNEAQ (reference sequence). J lost 0 bases, V lost 4 bases, and 3 bases had no gene match. This CDR3 is 14 amino acids long. CDR3 nucleotides: TGTGCCAGCAGCTGGGGCGGGAGCTCCTACGAGCAGTACTTC. Its translation is CASSWGGSSYEQYF.

The chain is built from TRBV4-2 and TRBJ2-3, with D maybe TRBD2 (6 bases). Germline V gene data show CDR1 as LGHNA and CDR2 as YNFKEQ. The CDR3 length is 15 residues. V lost 4 bases, J lost 2 bases, and 13 bases lay in between. The CDR3 here is CASSLAPSVTDTQYF. For the CDR3, the DNA is TGTGCCAGCAGCCTCGCGCCTAGCGTCACAGATACGCAGTATTTT.

In the case of this clone: Additional DNA sequences in this sample encode the identical CDR3. This chain connects TRBV19 to TRBJ1-1; 7 bases are a match to TRBD1. The CDR3 is 14 amino acids. V dropped 6 bases and J dropped 1; count of bases not matched to a gene: 5. Per germline, CDR1 LNHDA and CDR2 SQIVND (reference sequence). As DNA, the CDR3 is TGTGCCAGTAGCATGACAGGGAGGAACACTGAAGCTTTCTTT. Amino acids: CASSMTGRNTEAFF.

This chain joins TRBV27 and TRBJ2-3; 9 bases are shared with TRBD1. Trimming removed 11 bases from V and 4 bases from J; junction bases left unmatched: 13. Germline V CDR1 and CDR2: MNHEY, SMNVEV (reference sequence). The CDR3 contains 15 residues. The CDR3 loop is CAGYRDREGPDTQYF. DNA of the CDR3: TGTGCCGGTTACCGGGACAGGGAAGGTCCAGATACGCAGTATTTT.

The rearrangement links TRBV7-2 to TRBJ1-2, with D perhaps matching TRBD1 (5 bases). CDR1 and CDR2 from the germline V gene are SGHTA and FQGNSA. V lost 5 bases, J lost 1 base, and 14 bases lay in between. CDR3 size: 15 residues. CDR3 residues: CASSTRLTDNYGYTF. In DNA, the CDR3 is TGTGCCAGCAGCACCCGATTGACAGATAACTATGGCTACACCTTC.

J is TRBJ2-5 and V is TRBV5-1, with D maybe TRBD2 (6 bases). The CDR3 is made up of 13 amino acids. V shed 4 bases and J shed 5 bases, with 12 bases lying between them. Germline loops: CDR1 SGHRS, CDR2 YFSETQ. In nucleotides, the CDR3 is TGCGCCAGCAGCCCCCGGGGGAGGGAGACCCAGTACTTC. Amino acid sequence: CASSPRGRETQYF.

The rearrangement links TRBV4-2 to TRBJ2-1, with 11 bases identical to TRBD2. The CDR3 has 16 amino acids. V lost 0 bases to trimming and J lost 10 bases; unmatched junction nucleotides: 8. Germline V CDR1 and CDR2: LGHNA, YNFKEQ. The CDR3 protein is CASSQDGSGGAEEQFF. Written as DNA, the CDR3 is TGTGCCAGCAGCCAAGACGGTAGCGGGGGGGCCGAGGAGCAGTTCTTC.

The chain couples TRBV7-9 to TRBJ1-6, with D possibly matching TRBD1 (6 bases). CDR1 is SEHNR, CDR2 FQNEAQ, per germline (reference sequence). Trimming took 0 bases from V and 7 from J, leaving 13 bases between them. This CDR3 is 16 amino acids long. The CDR3 nucleotides are TGTGCCAGCAGCTTAGCACCGGGACAAGGAAATTCACCCCTCCACTTT. This gives the protein CASSLAPGQGNSPLHF.

The V call is TRBV4-1, the J call TRBJ1-2, with a possible D match to TRBD1 (6 bases). Trimming shortened V by 1 base and J by 0 bases, and 15 bases separated the two germline ends. The CDR3 runs to 17 residues. The germline CDR1 and CDR2 sequences are MGHRA and YSYEKL. DNA of the CDR3: TGCGCCAGCAGCCAAGTTTTTTTACAGGGAGCTAACTATGGCTACACCTTC. Translated, it gives CASSQVFLQGANYGYTF.

This chain joins TRBV5-5 and TRBJ1-2, with TRBD1 as a possible D gene (5 bases). Trimming took 1 base from V and 3 from J, leaving 13 bases between them. This CDR3 is built from 15 residues. Germline assignment: CDR1 SGHKS and CDR2 YYEKEE (reference sequence). CDR3 nucleotide sequence: TGTGCCAGCAGCTTGCTAAACACAGGATACTATGGCTACACCTTC. Residues: CASSLLNTGYYGYTF.

The chain combines TRBV7-9 with TRBJ1-2; D uncertain. Germline-derived CDR1 and CDR2 are SEHNR and FQNEAQ (reference sequence). The CDR3 has 12 residues. V lost 5 bases and J lost 4, with 8 bases in between. CDR3 sequence: CASSPERYGYTF. CDR3 in DNA: TGTGCCAGCAGCCCCGAGCGCTATGGCTACACCTTC.

This clone was detected once. The chain couples TRBV30 to TRBJ1-1; D is possibly TRBD1 (5 bases). CDR1 and CDR2 from the germline V gene are GTSNPN and SVGIG (reference sequence). This CDR3 region has 14 residues. The V and J ends lost 5 bases and 1 base respectively, with 14 bases between them. CDR3 in amino acids: CAWGGNKGNTEAFF. CDR3 DNA: TGTGCCTGGGGGGGGAACAAGGGGAACACTGAAGCTTTCTTT.

The V gene is TRBV7-6, the J gene TRBJ1-2, with TRBD1 matching over 9 bases. V gave up 5 bases and J gave up 3 bases; unmatched junction bases: 4. The CDR3 is 14 residues long. CDR1 is SGHVS and CDR2 is FNYEAQ in the germline V gene. CDR3 DNA sequence: TGTGCCAGCAGCGCACAGGGGGCGGACTATGGCTACACCTTC. Residues: CASSAQGADYGYTF. The variable domain in full, completed from reference TRBV7-6 and TRBJ1-2, reads GAGVSQSPRYKVTKRGQDVALRCDPISGHVSLYWYRQALGQGPEFLTYFNYEAQQDKSGLPNDRFSAERPEGSISTLTIQRTEQRDSAMYRCASSAQGADYGYTFGSGTRLTVV.

The chain links TRBV25-1 to TRBJ2-4; 7 bases are shared with TRBD1. The germline CDR1 and CDR2 sequences are MGHDK and SYGVNS. The CDR3 contains 14 residues. V was pared by 4 bases and J by 1 base, with 1 base of the junction left unmatched. The CDR3 sequence: CASSVQGAKNIQYF. The CDR3 coding sequence is TGTGCCAGCAGTGTACAGGGGGCCAAAAACATTCAGTACTTC. The variable domain in full, completed from reference TRBV25-1 and TRBJ2-4, reads EADIYQTPRYLVIGTGKKITLECSQTMGHDKMYWYQQDPGMELHLIHYSYGVNSTEKGDLSSESTVSRIRTEHFPLTLESARPSHTSQYLCASSVQGAKNIQYFGAGTRLSVL.

This clone appeared once. This sequence joins TRBV28 and TRBJ1-2; the D gene is possibly TRBD1 (5 bases). The V gene lost 2 bases and the J gene lost 7 bases, with 26 bases spanning the gap. This CDR3 comprises 18 residues. Per germline, CDR1 MDHEN and CDR2 SYDVKM. The CDR3 DNA reads as TGTGCCAGCAGTTTAGGCCCGTGGCAGGGCCAGGGAGGTGTTGGCTACACCTTC. Translating it yields CASSLGPWQGQGGVGYTF.

The chain recombines TRBV2 with TRBJ1-2; no definite D call. This CDR3 spans 10 amino acids. Per the germline V gene, CDR1 is SNHLY and CDR2 is FYNNEI. V lost 6 bases and J 5 bases, leaving 4 bases between the germline ends. CDR3 protein: CASSGYGYTF. The CDR3 DNA is TGTGCCAGCAGCGGTTATGGCTACACCTTC. Full variable domain (outside the CDR3, taken from reference TRBV2 and TRBJ1-2): EPEVTQTPSHQVTQMGQEVILRCVPISNHLYFYWYRQILGQKVEFLVSFYNNEISEKSEIFDDQFSVERPDGSNFTLKIRSTKLEDSAMYFCASSGYGYTFGSGTRLTVV.

V usage is TRBV28 and J usage is TRBJ1-5, with 7 nucleotides matching TRBD1. The CDR3 consists of 16 residues. J was trimmed by 3 bases and V by 6 bases; bases with no gene match: 11. Per the germline V gene, CDR1 is MDHEN and CDR2 is SYDVKM. CDR3 coding DNA: TGTGCCAGCAGGCAGACAGGGATTCTTCCCAATCAGCCCCAGCATTTT. Translation gives CASRQTGILPNQPQHF.

This chain joins TRBV10-2 and TRBJ2-2, with D possibly TRBD1 on 6 matching bases. CDR1 is WSHSY and CDR2 is SAAADI in the germline V gene. This CDR3 has 14 residues. V was trimmed by 8 bases and J by 3 bases, leaving 13 bases between them. CDR3 residues: CASGETGYTGELFF. The DNA of the CDR3 is TGCGCCAGCGGAGAGACAGGCTACACCGGGGAGCTGTTTTTT.

In this sample, this clone turned up a few times. J is TRBJ2-5 and V is TRBV29-1, with 7 bases that match TRBD2. V trimming: 3 bases; J trimming: 0 bases; junction bases outside the gene matches: 4. Germline lookup yields CDR1 SQVTM and CDR2 ANQGSEA. CDR3 length: 14 amino acids. The CDR3 sequence is CSVDLRGDQETQYF. The DNA for the CDR3 is TGCAGCGTTGATCTACGGGGGGACCAAGAGACCCAGTACTTC.

The chain has TRBV25-1 and TRBJ2-3; possible D gene TRBD2, 6 bases. There are 14 residues in the CDR3. V was trimmed by 1 base and J by 6 bases, leaving 11 bases between them. Germline lookup yields CDR1 MGHDK and CDR2 SYGVNS. CDR3 nucleotide sequence: TGTGCCAGCAGTGAATGGAGGGAGGCGGATACGCAGTATTTT. It is translated as CASSEWREADTQYF. Variable domain in full (rest from reference TRBV25-1 and TRBJ2-3): EADIYQTPRYLVIGTGKKITLECSQTMGHDKMYWYQQDPGMELHLIHYSYGVNSTEKGDLSSESTVSRIRTEHFPLTLESARPSHTSQYLCASSEWREADTQYFGPGTRLTVL.

This chain joins TRBV30 and TRBJ2-7; 10 nucleotides agree with TRBD1. There are 13 residues in the CDR3. V shed 5 bases, J shed 5 bases, and the junction held 6 bases outside the gene matches. Germline V gives CDR1 GTSNPN, CDR2 SVGIG (reference sequence). The DNA of the CDR3 is TGTGCCTGGGACCGGGACAGGGGTCACGAGCAGTACTTC. Residues: CAWDRDRGHEQYF. The variable domain in full, with the rest retrieved from reference TRBV30 and TRBJ2-7, is SQTIHQWPATLVQPVGSPLSLECTVEGTSNPNLYWYRQAAGRGLQLLFYSVGIGQISSEVPQNLSASRPQDRQFILSSKKLLLSDSGFYLCAWDRDRGHEQYFGPGTRLTVT.

The chain recombines TRBV13 with TRBJ1-4; a weak D match, TRBD1 (6 bases). Trimming took 6 bases from V and 8 from J, leaving 13 bases between them. The CDR3 sequence is 13 residues long. Germline V gives CDR1 PRHDT, CDR2 FYEKMQ (reference sequence). Here the CDR3 reads CASRRGGDEKLFF. Here the CDR3 DNA reads TGTGCCAGCAGACGAGGGGGGGACGAAAAACTGTTTTTT.